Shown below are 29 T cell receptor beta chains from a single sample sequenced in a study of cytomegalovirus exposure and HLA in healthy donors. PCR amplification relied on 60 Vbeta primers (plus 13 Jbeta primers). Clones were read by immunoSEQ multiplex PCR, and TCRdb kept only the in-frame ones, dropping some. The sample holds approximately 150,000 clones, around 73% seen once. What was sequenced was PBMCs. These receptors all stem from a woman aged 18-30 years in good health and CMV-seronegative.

CDR3 DNA: TGTGCCAGCTTTACCGGGACAATGGGGACCGGGGAGCTGTTTTTT. This gives the protein CASFTGTMGTGELFF. V and J are TRBV18 and TRBJ2-2; possible D gene TRBD1, 6 bases. V was cut by 7 bases and J by 5 bases, with 17 bases left in between. Per the germline V gene, CDR1 is KGHSH and CDR2 is LQKENI. This CDR3 is 15 amino acids long. Variable domain in full (rest from reference TRBV18 and TRBJ2-2): NAGVMQNPRHLVRRRGQEARLRCSPMKGHSHVYWYRQLPEEGLKFMVYLQKENIIDESGMPKERFSAEFPKEGPSILRIQQVVRGDSAAYFCASFTGTMGTGELFFGEGSRLTVL.

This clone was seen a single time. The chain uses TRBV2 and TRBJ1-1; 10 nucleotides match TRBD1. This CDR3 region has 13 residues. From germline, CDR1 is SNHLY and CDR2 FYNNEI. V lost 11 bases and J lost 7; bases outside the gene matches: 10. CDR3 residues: CAGRQGATSEAFF. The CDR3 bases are TGTGCCGGACGACAGGGGGCAACTAGTGAAGCTTTCTTT.

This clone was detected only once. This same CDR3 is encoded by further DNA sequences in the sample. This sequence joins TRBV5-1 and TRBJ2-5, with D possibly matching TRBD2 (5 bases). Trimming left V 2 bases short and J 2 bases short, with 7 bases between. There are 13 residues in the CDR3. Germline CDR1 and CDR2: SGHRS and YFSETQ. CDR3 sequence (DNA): TGCGCCAGCAGCTTAGCGGTTCAAGAGACCCAGTACTTC. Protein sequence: CASSLAVQETQYF.

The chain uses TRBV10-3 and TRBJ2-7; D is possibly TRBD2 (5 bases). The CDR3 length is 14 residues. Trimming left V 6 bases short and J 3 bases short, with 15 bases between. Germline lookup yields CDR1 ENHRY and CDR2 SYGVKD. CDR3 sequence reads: CAISSGAVGYEQYF. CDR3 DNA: TGTGCCATCAGCTCCGGAGCGGTGGGCTACGAGCAGTACTTC.

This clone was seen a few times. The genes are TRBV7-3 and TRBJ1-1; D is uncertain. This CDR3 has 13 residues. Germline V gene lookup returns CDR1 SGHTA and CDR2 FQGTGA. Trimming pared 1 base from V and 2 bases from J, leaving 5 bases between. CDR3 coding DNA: TGTGCCAGCAGCTTAAGTAGCAACACTGAAGCTTTCTTT. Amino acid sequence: CASSLSSNTEAFF.

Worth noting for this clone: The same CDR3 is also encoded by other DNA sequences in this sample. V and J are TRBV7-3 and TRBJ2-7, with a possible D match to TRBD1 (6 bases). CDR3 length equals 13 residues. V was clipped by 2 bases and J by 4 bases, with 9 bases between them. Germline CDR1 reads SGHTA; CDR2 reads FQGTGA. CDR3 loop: CASSLGGQYEQYF. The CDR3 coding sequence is TGTGCCAGCAGCTTAGGAGGACAGTACGAGCAGTACTTC.

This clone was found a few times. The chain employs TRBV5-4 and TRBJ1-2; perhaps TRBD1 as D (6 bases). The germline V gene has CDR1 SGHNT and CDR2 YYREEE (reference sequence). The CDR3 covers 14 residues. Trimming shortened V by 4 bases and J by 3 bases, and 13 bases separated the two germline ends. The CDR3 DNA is TGTGCCAGCAGCCGCCGACAGGACGACTATGGCTACACCTTC. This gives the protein CASSRRQDDYGYTF. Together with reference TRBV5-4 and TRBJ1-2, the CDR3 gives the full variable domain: ETGVTQSPTHLIKTRGQQVTLRCSSQSGHNTVSWYQQALGQGPQFIFQYYREEENGRGNFPPRFSGLQFPNYSSELNVNALELDDSALYLCASSRRQDDYGYTFGSGTRLTVV.

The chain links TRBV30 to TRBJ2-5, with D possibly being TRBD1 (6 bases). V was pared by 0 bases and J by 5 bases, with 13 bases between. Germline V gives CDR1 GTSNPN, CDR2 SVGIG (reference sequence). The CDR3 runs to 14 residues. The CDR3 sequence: CAWSVSRGKETQYF. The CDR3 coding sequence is TGTGCCTGGAGTGTATCTAGGGGGAAGGAGACCCAGTACTTC.

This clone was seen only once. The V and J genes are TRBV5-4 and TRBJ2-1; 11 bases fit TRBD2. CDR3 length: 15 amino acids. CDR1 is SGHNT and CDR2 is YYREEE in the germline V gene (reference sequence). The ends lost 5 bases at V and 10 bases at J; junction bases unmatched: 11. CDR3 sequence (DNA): TGTGCCAGCAGGCCAACTAGCGGGAGAAATGAGGAGCAGTTCTTC. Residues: CASRPTSGRNEEQFF.

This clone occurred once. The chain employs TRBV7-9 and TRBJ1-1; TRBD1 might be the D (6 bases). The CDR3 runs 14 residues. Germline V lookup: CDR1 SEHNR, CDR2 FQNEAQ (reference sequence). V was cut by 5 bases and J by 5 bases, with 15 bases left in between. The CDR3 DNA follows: TGTGCCAGCAGCCCCTACAGGGATCAGACTGAAGCTTTCTTT. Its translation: CASSPYRDQTEAFF.

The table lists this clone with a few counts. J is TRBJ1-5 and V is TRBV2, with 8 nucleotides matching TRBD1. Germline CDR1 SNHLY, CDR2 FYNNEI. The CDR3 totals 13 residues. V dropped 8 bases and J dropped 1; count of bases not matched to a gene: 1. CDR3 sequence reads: CASDRGSNQPQHF. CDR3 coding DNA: TGTGCCAGCGACAGGGGCAGCAATCAGCCCCAGCATTTT.

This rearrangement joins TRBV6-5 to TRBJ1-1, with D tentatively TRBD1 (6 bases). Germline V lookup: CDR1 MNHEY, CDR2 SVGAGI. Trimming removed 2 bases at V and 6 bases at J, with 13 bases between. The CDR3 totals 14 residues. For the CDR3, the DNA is TGTGCCAGCAGTTACGCGAGCTGGGGGCCTGAAGCTTTCTTT. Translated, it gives CASSYASWGPEAFF.

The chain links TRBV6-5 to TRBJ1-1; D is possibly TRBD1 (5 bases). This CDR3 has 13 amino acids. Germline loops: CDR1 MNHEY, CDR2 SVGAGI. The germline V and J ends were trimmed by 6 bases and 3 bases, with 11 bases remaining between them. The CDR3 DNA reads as TGTGCCAGCAGACCTGACAGATACACTGAAGCTTTCTTT. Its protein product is CASRPDRYTEAFF.

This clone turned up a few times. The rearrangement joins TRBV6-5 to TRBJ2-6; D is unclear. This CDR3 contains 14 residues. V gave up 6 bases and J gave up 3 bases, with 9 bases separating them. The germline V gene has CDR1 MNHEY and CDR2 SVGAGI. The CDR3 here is CASRPDNGANVLTF. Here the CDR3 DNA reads TGTGCCAGCAGACCCGACAATGGGGCCAACGTCCTGACTTTC.

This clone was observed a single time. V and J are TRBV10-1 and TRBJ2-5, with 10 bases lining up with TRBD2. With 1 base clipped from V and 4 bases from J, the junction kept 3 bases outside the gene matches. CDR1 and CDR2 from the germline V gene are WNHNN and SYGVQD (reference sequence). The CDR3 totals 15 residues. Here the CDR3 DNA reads TGCGCCAGCAGTGAGTTAAGCGGGAGGGGAGAGACCCAGTACTTC. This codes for CASSELSGRGETQYF.

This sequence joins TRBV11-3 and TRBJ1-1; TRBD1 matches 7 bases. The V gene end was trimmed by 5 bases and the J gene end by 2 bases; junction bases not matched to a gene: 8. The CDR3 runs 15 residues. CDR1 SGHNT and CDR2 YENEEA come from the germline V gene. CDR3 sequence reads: CASSARQGRNTEAFF. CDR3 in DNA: TGTGCCAGCAGCGCAAGACAGGGACGCAACACTGAAGCTTTCTTT. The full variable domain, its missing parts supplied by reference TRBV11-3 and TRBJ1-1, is EAGVVQSPRYKIIEKKQPVAFWCNPISGHNTLYWYLQNLGQGPELLIRYENEEAVDDSQLPKDRFSAERLKGVDSTLKIQPAELGDSAVYLCASSARQGRNTEAFFGQGTRLTVV.

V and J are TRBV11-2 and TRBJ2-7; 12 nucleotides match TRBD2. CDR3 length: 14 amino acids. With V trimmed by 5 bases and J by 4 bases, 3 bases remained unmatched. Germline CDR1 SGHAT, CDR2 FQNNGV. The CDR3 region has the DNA TGTGCCAGCAGCCCAGGGACTAGCGGGTACGAGCAGTACGTC. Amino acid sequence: CASSPGTSGYEQYV.

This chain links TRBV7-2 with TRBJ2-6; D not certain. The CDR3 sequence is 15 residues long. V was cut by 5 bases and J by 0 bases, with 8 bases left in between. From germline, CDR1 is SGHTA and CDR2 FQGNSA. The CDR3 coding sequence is TGTGCCAGCAGCCGGCGAGGCTCTGGGGCCAACGTCCTGACTTTC. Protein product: CASSRRGSGANVLTF.

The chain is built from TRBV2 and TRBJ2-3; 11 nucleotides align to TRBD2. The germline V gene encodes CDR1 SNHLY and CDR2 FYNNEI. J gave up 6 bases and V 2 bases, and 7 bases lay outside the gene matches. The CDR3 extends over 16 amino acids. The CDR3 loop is CASSEPGLAAMDTQYF. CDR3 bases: TGTGCCAGCAGTGAACCGGGACTAGCGGCCATGGATACGCAGTATTTT.

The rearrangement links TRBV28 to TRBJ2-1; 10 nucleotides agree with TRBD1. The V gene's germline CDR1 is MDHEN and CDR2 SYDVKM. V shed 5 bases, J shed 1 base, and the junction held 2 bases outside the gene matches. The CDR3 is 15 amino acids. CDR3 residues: CASSRTGGSYNEQFF. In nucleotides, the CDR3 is TGTGCCAGCAGTCGGACAGGGGGATCCTACAATGAGCAGTTCTTC.

In nucleotides, the CDR3 is TGTGCCAGCAGCGTTCGTAGCGGGGGGGACTACAATGAGCAGTTCTTC. Protein product: CASSVRSGGDYNEQFF. J is TRBJ2-1 and V is TRBV9; 11 bases match TRBD2. This CDR3 is 16 amino acids long. With 2 bases clipped from V and 3 bases from J, the junction kept 4 bases outside the gene matches. The germline gives CDR1 SGDLS, CDR2 YYNGEE.

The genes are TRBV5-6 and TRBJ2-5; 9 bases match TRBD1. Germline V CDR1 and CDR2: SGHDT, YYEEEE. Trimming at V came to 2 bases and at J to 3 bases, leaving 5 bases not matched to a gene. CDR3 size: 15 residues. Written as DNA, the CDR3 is TGTGCCAGCAGCTTCGGACAGGGGAGGAAAGAGACCCAGTACTTC. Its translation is CASSFGQGRKETQYF.

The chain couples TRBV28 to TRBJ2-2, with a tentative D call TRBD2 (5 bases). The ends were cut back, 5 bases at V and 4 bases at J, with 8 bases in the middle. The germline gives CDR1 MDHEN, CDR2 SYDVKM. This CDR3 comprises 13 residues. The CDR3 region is CASSLRGTGELFF. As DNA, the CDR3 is TGTGCCAGCAGTCTTCGGGGCACCGGGGAGCTGTTTTTT.

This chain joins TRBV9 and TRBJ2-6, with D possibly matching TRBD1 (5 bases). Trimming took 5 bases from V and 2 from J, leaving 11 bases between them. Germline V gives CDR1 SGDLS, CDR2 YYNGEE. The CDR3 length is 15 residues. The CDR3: CASRWEGAGANVLTF. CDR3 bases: TGTGCCAGCAGATGGGAAGGGGCTGGGGCCAACGTCCTGACTTTC.

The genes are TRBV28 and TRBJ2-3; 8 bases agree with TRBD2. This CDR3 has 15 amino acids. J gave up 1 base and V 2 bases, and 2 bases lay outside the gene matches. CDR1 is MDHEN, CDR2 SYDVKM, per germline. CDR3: CASSLRGGGTDTQYF. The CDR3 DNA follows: TGTGCCAGCAGTTTACGGGGGGGTGGCACAGATACGCAGTATTTT.

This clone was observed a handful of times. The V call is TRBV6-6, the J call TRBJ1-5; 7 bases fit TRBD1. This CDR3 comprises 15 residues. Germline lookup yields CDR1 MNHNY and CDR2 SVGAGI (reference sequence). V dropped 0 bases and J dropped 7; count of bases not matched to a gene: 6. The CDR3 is CASSYSTGSGQPQHF. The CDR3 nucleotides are TGTGCCAGCAGTTACTCGACAGGGTCCGGGCAGCCCCAGCATTTT.

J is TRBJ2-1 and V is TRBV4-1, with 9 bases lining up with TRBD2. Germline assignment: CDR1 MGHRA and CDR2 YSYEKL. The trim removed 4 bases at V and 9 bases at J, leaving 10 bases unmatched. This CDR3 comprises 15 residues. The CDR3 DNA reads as TGCGCCAGCAGCCGTGAATCGGGACTAGCTGGTGAGCAGTTCTTC. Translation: CASSRESGLAGEQFF.

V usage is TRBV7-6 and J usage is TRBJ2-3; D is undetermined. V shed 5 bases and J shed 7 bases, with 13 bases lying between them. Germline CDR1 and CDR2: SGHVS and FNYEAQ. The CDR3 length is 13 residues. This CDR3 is CASSRERLNTQYF. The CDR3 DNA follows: TGTGCCAGCAGCCGCGAGCGACTGAATACGCAGTATTTT. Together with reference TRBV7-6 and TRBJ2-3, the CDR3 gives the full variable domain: GAGVSQSPRYKVTKRGQDVALRCDPISGHVSLYWYRQALGQGPEFLTYFNYEAQQDKSGLPNDRFSAERPEGSISTLTIQRTEQRDSAMYRCASSRERLNTQYFGPGTRLTVL.

CDR3 DNA: TGCGCCAGCAGCTTGGGAGGGATGGAAGAGACCCAGTACTTC. This translates into CASSLGGMEETQYF. This chain connects TRBV5-1 to TRBJ2-5; TRBD2 is a possible D gene (5 bases). V lost 0 bases and J 3 bases, leaving 9 bases between the germline ends. Germline CDR1 and CDR2: SGHRS and YFSETQ. CDR3 length: 14 residues. Based on the CDR3 plus reference TRBV5-1 and TRBJ2-5, the full variable domain is KAGVTQTPRYLIKTRGQQVTLSCSPISGHRSVSWYQQTPGQGLQFLFEYFSETQRNKGNFPGRFSGRQFSNSRSEMNVSTLELGDSALYLCASSLGGMEETQYFGPGTRLLVL.